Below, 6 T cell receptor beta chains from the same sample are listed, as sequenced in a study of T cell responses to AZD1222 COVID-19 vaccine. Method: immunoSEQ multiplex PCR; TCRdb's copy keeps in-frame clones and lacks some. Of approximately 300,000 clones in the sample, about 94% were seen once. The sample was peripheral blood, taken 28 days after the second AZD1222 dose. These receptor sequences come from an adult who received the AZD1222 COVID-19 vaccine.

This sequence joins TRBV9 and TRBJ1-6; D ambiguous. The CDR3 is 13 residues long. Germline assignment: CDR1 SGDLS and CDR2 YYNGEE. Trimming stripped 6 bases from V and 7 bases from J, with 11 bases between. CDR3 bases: TGTGCCAGCACCCTGGGCGGAAATTCACCCCTCCACTTT. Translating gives CASTLGGNSPLHF.

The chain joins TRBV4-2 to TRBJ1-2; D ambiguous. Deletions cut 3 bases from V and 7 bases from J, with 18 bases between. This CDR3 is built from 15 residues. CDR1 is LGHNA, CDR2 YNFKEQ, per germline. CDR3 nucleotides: TGTGCCAGCAGCCAGGGTAATGAACTATCTTCTGGCTACACCTTC. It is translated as CASSQGNELSSGYTF.

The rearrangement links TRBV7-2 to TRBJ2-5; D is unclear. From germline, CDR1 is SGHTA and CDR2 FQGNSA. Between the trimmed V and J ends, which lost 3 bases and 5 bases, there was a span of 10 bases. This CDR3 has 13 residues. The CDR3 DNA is TGTGCCAGCAGCTTTAACCGTCGGGAGACCCAGTACTTC. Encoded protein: CASSFNRRETQYF.

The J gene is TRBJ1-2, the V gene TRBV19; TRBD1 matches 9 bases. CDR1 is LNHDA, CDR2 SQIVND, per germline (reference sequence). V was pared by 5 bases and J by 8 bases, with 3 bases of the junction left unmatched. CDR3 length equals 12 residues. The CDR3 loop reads CASSPGQGGYTF. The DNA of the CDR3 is TGTGCCAGTAGTCCGGGACAGGGAGGCTACACCTTC.

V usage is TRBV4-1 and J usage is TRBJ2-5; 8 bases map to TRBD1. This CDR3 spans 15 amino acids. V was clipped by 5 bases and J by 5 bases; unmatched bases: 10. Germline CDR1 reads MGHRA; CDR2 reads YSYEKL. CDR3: CASSAPQGARETQYF. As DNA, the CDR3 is TGCGCCAGCAGCGCCCCGCAGGGGGCTAGGGAGACCCAGTACTTC.

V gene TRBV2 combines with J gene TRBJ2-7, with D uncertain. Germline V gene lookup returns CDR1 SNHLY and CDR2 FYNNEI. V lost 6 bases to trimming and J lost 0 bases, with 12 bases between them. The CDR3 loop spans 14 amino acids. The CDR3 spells CASSSRERSYEQYF. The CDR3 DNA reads TGTGCCAGCAGCTCTAGAGAACGCTCCTACGAGCAGTACTTC.